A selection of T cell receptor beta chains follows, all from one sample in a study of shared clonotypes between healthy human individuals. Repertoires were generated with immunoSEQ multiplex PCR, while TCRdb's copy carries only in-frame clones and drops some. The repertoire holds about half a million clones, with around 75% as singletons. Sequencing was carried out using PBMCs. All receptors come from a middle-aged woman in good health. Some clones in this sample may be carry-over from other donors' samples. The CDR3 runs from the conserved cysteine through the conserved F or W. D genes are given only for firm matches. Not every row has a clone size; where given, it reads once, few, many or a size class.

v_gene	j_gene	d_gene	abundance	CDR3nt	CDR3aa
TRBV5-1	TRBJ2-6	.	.	TGCGCCAGCAGCCAGACTCGGGGGGCCAACGTCCTGACTTTC	CASSQTRGANVLTF
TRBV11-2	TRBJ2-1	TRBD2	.	TGTGCCAGCAACCAGGCTAGCGGGAGGGACGAGCAGTTCTTC	CASNQASGRDEQFF
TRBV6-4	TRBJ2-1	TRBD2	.	TGTGCCAGCAGTGACGGGACTAGCGACTACAATGAGCAGTTCTTC	CASSDGTSDYNEQFF
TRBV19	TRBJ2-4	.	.	TGTGCCAGTAGCAACGGTGGGGGCAACATTCAGTACTTC	CASSNGGGNIQYF
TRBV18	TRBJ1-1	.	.	TGTGCCAGCTCACCGGTACGGATGAACACTGAAGCTTTCTTT	CASSPVRMNTEAFF
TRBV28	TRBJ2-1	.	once	TGTGCCAGCAGCGACCCGGTCTCTAGCTACCTCAATGAGCAGTTCTTC	CASSDPVSSYLNEQFF
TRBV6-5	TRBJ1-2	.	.	TGTGCCAGCACTCGGGGGCCGAGATTCGGCTACACCTTC	CASTRGPRFGYTF
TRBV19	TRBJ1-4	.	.	TGTGCCAGTAGTATAGACAGTAGACAAGCAACTAATGAAAAACTGTTTTTT	CASSIDSRQATNEKLFF
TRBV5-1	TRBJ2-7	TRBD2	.	TGCGCCACCGCCAGGGAGGGGTCCTACGAGCAGTACTTC	CATAREGSYEQYF
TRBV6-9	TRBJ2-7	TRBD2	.	TGTGCCAGCAGTTATGATCTAGCGGGAGCAACTTACTCCTACGAGCAGTACTTC	CASSYDLAGATYSYEQYF
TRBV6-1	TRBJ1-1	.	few	TGTGCCAGCAGGAAGGACAGACTGCCCGGTGAAGCTTTCTTT	CASRKDRLPGEAFF
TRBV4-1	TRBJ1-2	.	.	TGCGCCAGCAGCCAAGATAGGCAGCGAGTTTATGGCTACACCTTC	CASSQDRQRVYGYTF
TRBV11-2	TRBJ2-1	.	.	TGTGCCAGCAGGATGTACAATGAGCAGTTCTTC	CASRMYNEQFF
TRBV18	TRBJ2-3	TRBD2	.	TGTGCCAGCTCACTAGAAGCGGGAGGGCCAACAGATACGCAGTATTTT	CASSLEAGGPTDTQYF
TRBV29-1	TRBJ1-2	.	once	TGCAGCGTTGTTTGGCCTGCTAACTATGGCTACACCTTC	CSVVWPANYGYTF
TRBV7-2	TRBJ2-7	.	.	TGTGCCAGCAGCTTAGTTGGGGGATCCTACGAGCAGTACTTC	CASSLVGGSYEQYF
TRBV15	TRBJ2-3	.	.	TGTGCCACCAGCAGGGCCCGGTGGGGTCCCACAGATACGCAGTATTTT	CATSRARWGPTDTQYF
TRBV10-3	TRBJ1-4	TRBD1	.	TGTGCCATCAGTGAGGGGGGACAGGGATCCGAAAAACTGTTTTTT	CAISEGGQGSEKLFF
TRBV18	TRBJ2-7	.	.	TGTGCCAGCTCATCCAGCTCCTACGAGCAGTACTTC	CASSSSSYEQYF
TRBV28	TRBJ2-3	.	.	TGTGCCAGCAATCAGGGTGGCACAGATACGCAGTATTTT	CASNQGGTDTQYF
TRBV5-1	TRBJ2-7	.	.	TGCGCCAGCAGCGAAGAGGACTACCGGTCCTACGAGCAGTACTTC	CASSEEDYRSYEQYF
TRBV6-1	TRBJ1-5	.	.	TGTGCCAGCAGTGAAGCAGTTCGGCGGCCCCAGCATTTT	CASSEAVRRPQHF
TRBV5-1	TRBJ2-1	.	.	TGCGCCAGCAGCCAAACAGGGTACTCCTACAATGAGCAGTTCTTC	CASSQTGYSYNEQFF
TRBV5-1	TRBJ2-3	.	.	TGCGCCAGCAGCCTCGACTCAACGGCAGATACGCAGTATTTT	CASSLDSTADTQYF
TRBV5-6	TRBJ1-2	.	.	TGTGCCAGCAGCTTAGAACTTTACCGGGGGGCTGACTATGGCTACACCTTC	CASSLELYRGADYGYTF
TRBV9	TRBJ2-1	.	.	TGTGCCAGCAGCCCGGGACCCTACAATGAGCAGTTCTTC	CASSPGPYNEQFF
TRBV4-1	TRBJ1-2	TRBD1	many	TGCGCCAGCAGCCTCGCCGTGATTGGGGCAGGGGGAAGCTATGGCTACACCTTC	CASSLAVIGAGGSYGYTF
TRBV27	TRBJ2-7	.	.	TGTGCCAGCAGTTTATGGAGGGGTGAAGAGCAGTACTTC	CASSLWRGEEQYF
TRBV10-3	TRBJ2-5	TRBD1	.	TGTGCCATCAGTCCTGGACAGGGCCAAGAGACCCAGTACTTC	CAISPGQGQETQYF
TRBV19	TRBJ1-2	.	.	TGTGCCAGTAGTCTCCCGGGGCTGGGAGGCTACACCTTC	CASSLPGLGGYTF
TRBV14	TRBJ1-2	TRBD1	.	TGTGCCAGCAGCCACATACAGGGGGCGCAGGGCTACACCTTC	CASSHIQGAQGYTF
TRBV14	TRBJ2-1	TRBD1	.	TGTGCCAGCAGCTTTACGACCGGGACAGGGAAGTTTGAGTCCTACAATGAGCAGTTCTTC	CASSFTTGTGKFESYNEQFF
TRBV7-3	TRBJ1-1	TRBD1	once	TGTGCCAGCAGCTTAACCCCTGGTTTGACAGGGAAAGGTACTGAAGCTTTCTTT	CASSLTPGLTGKGTEAFF
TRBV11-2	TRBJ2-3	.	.	TGTGCCAGCAGCTTAGAATCCAGGGACACAGATACGCAGTATTTT	CASSLESRDTDTQYF
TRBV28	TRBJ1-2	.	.	TGTGCCAGCAGTATAAACACGGTAGCTAACTATGGCTACACCTTC	CASSINTVANYGYTF
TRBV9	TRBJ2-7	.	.	TGTGCCAGCAGCGTAGGTATTGCACACGAGCAGTACTTC	CASSVGIAHEQYF
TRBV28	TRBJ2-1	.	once	TGTGCCAGCAGTTCCCAGAGGGGGGCGGGGAGCTACAATGAGCAGTTCTTC	CASSSQRGAGSYNEQFF
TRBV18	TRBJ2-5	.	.	TGTGCCAGCTCACCTCCCGGACAGCAAGAGACCCAGTACTTC	CASSPPGQQETQYF
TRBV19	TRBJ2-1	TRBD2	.	TGTGCCAGTAGTACCCCAGGACTAGACTACAATGAGCAGTTCTTC	CASSTPGLDYNEQFF
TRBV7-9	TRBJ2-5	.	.	TGTGCCAGCAGCTTGGTTGAGACCCAGTACTTC	CASSLVETQYF
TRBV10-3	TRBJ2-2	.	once	TGTGCCATCAGTGAGGGTGACAGACCCACCGGGGAGCTGTTTTTT	CAISEGDRPTGELFF
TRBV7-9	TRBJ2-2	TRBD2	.	TGTGCCAGCAGCTTAGCGCTGACTAGCGGTGGGGAGCTGTTTTTT	CASSLALTSGGELFF
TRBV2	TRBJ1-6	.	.	TGTGCCAGCAGGCCAGGGACCCTTGCTAATTCACCCCTCCACTTT	CASRPGTLANSPLHF
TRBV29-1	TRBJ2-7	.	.	TGCAGCGCCCTAGCGAGCTCCTACGAGCAGTACTTC	CSALASSYEQYF
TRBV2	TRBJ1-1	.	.	TGTGCCAGCAGTGAAAGGGAGAACACTGAAGCTTTCTTT	CASSERENTEAFF
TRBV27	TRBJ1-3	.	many	TGTGCCAGCAGTCCCGCCCAGGGGCGTTCGGGAAACACCATATATTTT	CASSPAQGRSGNTIYF
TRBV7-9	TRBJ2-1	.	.	TGTGCCAGCAGCTCCCTGGTTGAGCAGTTCTTC	CASSSLVEQFF
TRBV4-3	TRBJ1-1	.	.	TGCGCCAGCAGCCAAGAAGGGGGGGTGCTGGGTGAAGCTTTCTTT	CASSQEGGVLGEAFF
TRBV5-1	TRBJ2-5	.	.	TGCGCCAGCAGCTTGGGGGCAGTCCAAGAGACCCAGTACTTC	CASSLGAVQETQYF
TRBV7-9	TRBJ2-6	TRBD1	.	TGTGCCAGCAGCCTCGGGACAGGGTTTGACGTCCTGACTTTC	CASSLGTGFDVLTF
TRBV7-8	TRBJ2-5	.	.	TGTGCCAGCAGCTTGGTTGAGACCCAGTACTTC	CASSLVETQYF
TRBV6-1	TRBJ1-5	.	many	TGTGCCAGCAGTGATTTAGCCGGCTATAGCAATCAGCCCCAGCATTTT	CASSDLAGYSNQPQHF
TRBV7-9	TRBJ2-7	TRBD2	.	TGTGCCAGCAGTTCACCTGGGGGGGACTACGAGCAGTACTTC	CASSSPGGDYEQYF
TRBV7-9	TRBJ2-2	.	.	TGTGCCAGCAGCTTAGCCGCGAACACCGGGGAGCTGTTTTTT	CASSLAANTGELFF
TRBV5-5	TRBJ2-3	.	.	TGTGCCAGCAGCCAGTCGCCATGGGACACTACGCAGTATTTT	CASSQSPWDTTQYF